Below, 14 T cell receptor beta chains from the same sample are listed, as sequenced in a study of blood T cell repertoires in COVID-19. Assay: immunoSEQ multiplex PCR; the TCRdb copy retains only in-frame clones and omits some. The sample records about 210,000 clones, 82% being singletons. The specimen sequenced was peripheral blood. All receptors derive from a woman between 35 and 50 years old with acute or convalescent COVID-19.

This chain connects TRBV12-3 or TRBV12-4 to TRBJ1-5; D is unresolved. The CDR3 has 13 residues. Trimming stripped 3 bases from V and 10 bases from J, with 13 bases between. CDR3 residues: CASSFGEGSPQHF. CDR3 bases: TGTGCCAGCAGTTTTGGGGAGGGATCCCCCCAGCATTTT.

The chain employs TRBV5-6 and TRBJ1-2; 7 bases are shared with TRBD1. The CDR3 has 14 amino acids. Unmatched junction bases numbered 5, after V lost 2 bases and J lost 4 bases. From germline, CDR1 is SGHDT and CDR2 YYEEEE. The CDR3 sequence is CASSFPGTVYGYTF. The CDR3 region has the DNA TGTGCCAGCAGCTTCCCCGGGACAGTCTATGGCTACACCTTC. Looking up the rest from reference TRBV5-6 and TRBJ1-2 gives the full variable domain: DAGVTQSPTHLIKTRGQQVTLRCSPKSGHDTVSWYQQALGQGPQFIFQYYEEEERQRGNFPDRFSGHQFPNYSSELNVNALLLGDSALYLCASSFPGTVYGYTFGSGTRLTVV.

The J gene is TRBJ2-1, the V gene TRBV5-1; the D gene is possibly TRBD2 (6 bases). Trimming took 0 bases from V and 0 from J, leaving 10 bases between them. This CDR3 is 16 amino acids long. CDR1 is SGHRS and CDR2 is YFSETQ in the germline V gene. CDR3 sequence: CASSLAAGSSYNEQFF. CDR3 nucleotides: TGCGCCAGCAGCTTGGCCGCGGGAAGCTCCTACAATGAGCAGTTCTTC. Supplemented by reference TRBV5-1 and TRBJ2-1, the full variable domain reads KAGVTQTPRYLIKTRGQQVTLSCSPISGHRSVSWYQQTPGQGLQFLFEYFSETQRNKGNFPGRFSGRQFSNSRSEMNVSTLELGDSALYLCASSLAAGSSYNEQFFGPGTRLTVL.

The V and J genes are TRBV4-3 and TRBJ2-3; 7 nucleotides align to TRBD2. The V and J ends lost 0 bases and 9 bases, in that order; junction bases with no gene match: 15. The CDR3 is made up of 17 amino acids. The germline CDR1 and CDR2 sequences are LGHNA and YSLEER. DNA of the CDR3: TGCGCCAGCAGCCAAGAAGGGAGGGTAGCGGGTTTAGCCACGCAGTATTTT. Translation: CASSQEGRVAGLATQYF.

The genes are TRBV18 and TRBJ2-1; 7 bases align to TRBD2. Looked up from germline, CDR1 is KGHSH and CDR2 is LQKENI. This CDR3 is built from 15 residues. The V segment lost 6 bases and the J segment 6 bases; nucleotides outside the gene matches: 11. CDR3 amino acids: CASSLLREGSNEQFF. CDR3 coding DNA: TGTGCCAGCTCCCTCCTTAGGGAGGGATCCAATGAGCAGTTCTTC.

The CDR3 DNA reads TGTGCCAGCAGTTACGGTGTCCGGGGGTATGGCTACACCTTC. Its translation is CASSYGVRGYGYTF. The rearrangement links TRBV6-5 to TRBJ1-2, with a tentative D call TRBD1 (5 bases). The CDR3 runs to 14 residues. The germline CDR1 and CDR2 sequences are MNHEY and SVGAGI. Trimming shortened V by 2 bases and J by 5 bases, and 12 bases separated the two germline ends.

This chain joins TRBV7-9 and TRBJ2-2, with D possibly being TRBD1 (6 bases). Looked up from germline, CDR1 is SEHNR and CDR2 is FQNEAQ (reference sequence). V dropped 1 base and J dropped 2 bases, with 11 bases sitting between them. The length of the CDR3 is 16 residues. The CDR3: CASSLVGDTNTGELFF. The CDR3 DNA is TGTGCCAGCAGCTTAGTGGGGGACACCAACACCGGGGAGCTGTTTTTT. The whole variable domain, filled in from reference TRBV7-9 and TRBJ2-2, reads DTGVSQNPRHKITKRGQNVTFRCDPISEHNRLYWYRQTLGQGPEFLTYFQNEAQLEKSRLLSDRFSAERPKGSFSTLEIQRTEQGDSAMYLCASSLVGDTNTGELFFGEGSRLTVL.

The chain is built from TRBV19 and TRBJ2-2, with D unresolved. CDR3 size: 14 residues. Trimming pared 3 bases from V and 0 bases from J, leaving 5 bases between. Germline assignment: CDR1 LNHDA and CDR2 SQIVND (reference sequence). The CDR3 DNA sequence: TGTGCCAGTAGTATTGTCGCGAACACCGGGGAGCTGTTTTTT. This translates into CASSIVANTGELFF.

The chain employs TRBV7-8 and TRBJ1-1; no clear D. Trimming left V 2 bases short and J 5 bases short, with 12 bases between. CDR1 SGHVS and CDR2 FQNEAQ come from the germline V gene. The CDR3 has 14 amino acids. CDR3 loop: CASSLSGEWTEAFF. In DNA form, the CDR3 reads TGTGCCAGCAGCTTAAGCGGGGAATGGACTGAAGCTTTCTTT.

The J gene is TRBJ2-1, the V gene TRBV19, with no clear D. The CDR3 loop spans 12 amino acids. Trimming left V 5 bases short and J 4 bases short, with 6 bases between. Germline-derived CDR1 and CDR2 are LNHDA and SQIVND (reference sequence). The CDR3 DNA reads as TGTGCCAGTAGTGGCGGATACAATGAGCAGTTCTTC. It encodes CASSGGYNEQFF.

This chain connects TRBV6-2 or TRBV6-3 to TRBJ1-3; no definite D call. V was shortened by 4 bases and J by 4 bases, with 5 bases between the two germline ends. The CDR3 is 12 amino acids. Germline-derived CDR1 and CDR2 are MNHEY and SVGEGT. Written as DNA, the CDR3 is TGTGCCAGCAGTTTTCCAGGAAACACCATATATTTT. Its translation: CASSFPGNTIYF.

The chain recombines TRBV7-2 with TRBJ1-3, with 9 bases fitting TRBD1. The CDR3 extends over 18 amino acids. The J segment lost 0 bases and the V segment lost 1 base, leaving 7 bases of the junction unmatched. Germline V CDR1 and CDR2: SGHTA, FQGNSA. The chain's CDR3 is CASSLGAGQGISGNTIYF. In nucleotides, the CDR3 is TGTGCCAGCAGCTTAGGGGCGGGACAGGGCATCTCTGGAAACACCATATATTTT.

The chain employs TRBV18 and TRBJ1-1; 8 bases match TRBD1. Germline V gene data show CDR1 as KGHSH and CDR2 as LQKENI. The CDR3 totals 15 residues. The V and J ends lost 3 bases and 4 bases, in that order; junction bases with no gene match: 7. The CDR3 is CASSPVDRGSTEAFF. The CDR3 coding sequence is TGTGCCAGCTCACCTGTAGACAGGGGCAGCACTGAAGCTTTCTTT.

The chain has TRBV5-1 and TRBJ2-7; 7 nucleotides agree with TRBD1. CDR1 is SGHRS, CDR2 YFSETQ, per germline. This CDR3 is 14 amino acids long. V was pared by 0 bases and J by 2 bases, with 2 bases of the junction left unmatched. The CDR3 sequence is CASSLGQGPYEQYF. CDR3 coding DNA: TGCGCCAGCAGCTTGGGACAGGGACCCTACGAGCAGTACTTC. Full variable domain (missing parts from reference TRBV5-1 and TRBJ2-7): KAGVTQTPRYLIKTRGQQVTLSCSPISGHRSVSWYQQTPGQGLQFLFEYFSETQRNKGNFPGRFSGRQFSNSRSEMNVSTLELGDSALYLCASSLGQGPYEQYFGPGTRLTVT.